The 5 T cell receptor beta chains below were found in one sample sequenced in a study of Ad26.COV2.S vaccination and SARS-CoV-2 variants. Profiling relied on immunoSEQ multiplex PCR, and the TCRdb table lists in-frame clones only, not all of them. The repertoire includes some 420,000 clones, 70% to 90% of them detected once, and approximately 4% sits in the top ten. Treatment defined: 19 received Ad26.COV2.S at low or high dose, single or two shots; about five received placebo; per-sample allocation not given. Sampling happened 63 days after the first vaccine or placebo injection. The source material was peripheral blood, sampled in a trial of Ad26.COV2.S vaccine versus placebo. These receptors all come from a person aged 18-65 years who received the Ad26.COV2.S COVID-19 vaccine or a placebo.

This clone has a handful of counts. This chain links TRBV9 with TRBJ1-3; D not certain. The CDR3 length is 15 residues. Germline loops: CDR1 SGDLS, CDR2 YYNGEE. Deletions cut 0 bases from V and 2 bases from J, with 9 bases between. In DNA, the CDR3 is TGTGCCAGCAGCGTAGGGCTATCGGCTGGAAACACCATATATTTT. Translated, it gives CASSVGLSAGNTIYF.

V usage is TRBV19 and J usage is TRBJ2-2; D call uncertain. The CDR3 contains 15 residues. Per germline, CDR1 LNHDA and CDR2 SQIVND (reference sequence). V lost 3 bases to trimming and J lost 0 bases, with 8 bases between them. The CDR3 loop is CASSIRVSNTGELFF. The CDR3, as DNA: TGTGCCAGTAGTATCCGGGTATCGAACACCGGGGAGCTGTTTTTT.

The chain combines TRBV27 with TRBJ2-7; no definite D call. V was cut by 3 bases and J by 3 bases, with 18 bases left in between. The CDR3 length is 16 residues. From germline, CDR1 is MNHEY and CDR2 SMNVEV (reference sequence). The CDR3 region is CASSFSLTLADYEQYF. In DNA, the CDR3 is TGTGCCAGCAGTTTTTCCCTAACACTTGCCGACTACGAGCAGTACTTC.

This chain joins TRBV2 and TRBJ2-5; perhaps D is TRBD1 or TRBD2 (5 bases each). Trimming stripped 6 bases from V and 2 bases from J, with 16 bases between. This CDR3 is 15 amino acids long. Germline V lookup: CDR1 SNHLY, CDR2 FYNNEI. The CDR3 DNA follows: TGTGCCAGCAGATCAACGGGGCGGCGACAAGAGACCCAGTACTTC. This codes for CASRSTGRRQETQYF.

The chain's CDR3 is CASSLGPTTNEQFF. For the CDR3, the DNA is TGTGCCAGCAGTCTAGGTCCGACAACAAATGAGCAGTTCTTC. The rearrangement uses TRBV27 and TRBJ2-1; no clear D gene. CDR3 length: 14 residues. Deletions cut 5 bases from V and 7 bases from J, with 15 bases between. Germline values: CDR1 MNHEY, CDR2 SMNVEV (reference sequence).